This TCR beta chain was sequenced during a study of blood T cell repertoires in COVID-19. Across the study: Whether acute or convalescent, the COVID-19 samples came from the United States, Italy and Spain. T cells, B-cell-depleted T cells, or PBMCs provided the cDNA or gDNA that served as material.

Per the original methods: Nucleated cell number was recorded as an estimate derived from reference gene primer amplification. Assay: immunoSEQ multiplex PCR; the TCRdb copy retains only in-frame clones and omits some. The V and J calls and clone size come from that table; D and trimming were worked out from the DNA. The sample contains 190,000 or so clones, about 85% of which appear only once. The receptor's source is an elderly woman with acute or convalescent COVID-19. Source material: peripheral blood.

This chain's CDR3 is CASSPGLGAGGPELPFF. For the CDR3, the DNA is TGTGCCAGCTCACCAGGGTTAGGTGCGGGAGGGCCTGAGTTACCGTTCTTC. The rearrangement links TRBV18 to TRBJ2-1, with 9 bases identical to TRBD2. V dropped 2 bases and J dropped 15; count of bases not matched to a gene: 20. From germline, CDR1 is KGHSH and CDR2 LQKENI. The CDR3 is 17 residues long.